This TCR beta chain was documented in a study of shared clonotypes between healthy human individuals (dated by TCRdb to 2019 to 2021). Background on the whole study: The cohort comprised a couple of women and a few men aged 18 to 49 years. For each donor, CD4 naive and CD4 memory were each run on three plates, CD8 naive on two plates, and CD8 memory on one plate. The study deeply sequenced blood TCR repertoires of five healthy adults to estimate repertoire size and the extent of clonotype sharing between individuals. To increase sequencing depth and limit assay-specific biases, different laboratories used diverse techniques to prepare libraries and sequence TCR repertoires. Per donor, leukapheresis produced somewhere between about 0.94 and 9 billion PBMCs.

Summary of the overall study and its limitations: Naive subsets generally had larger estimated clonotype richness than memory subsets. When a few donors were compared, the shared fraction of clonotypes was about 5.5% for naive CD4, more than 3% for naive CD8, more than 2% for memory CD4, and 0.35% to 0.4% for memory CD8. The small number of donors limited the genetic and exposure-history diversity represented. Only blood was sampled, and tissue TCR repertoires likely differ from those in blood. Pairwise subsampling indicated that sequencing depth was expected to affect the degree of clonotype sharing among donors. Even with the large sequencing depth, rarefaction of the sorted-subset datasets indicated that sequencing was incomplete. Compared with non-shared clonotypes, clonotypes shared by all four sorted-subset donors had higher generation probabilities.

The donors were healthy, HIV-negative adults with no recently reported acute infections or vaccinations. Every donor was a Caucasian adult residing in Nashville, Tennessee, USA. CD4+ T cells were enriched through magnetic negative selection, after which naive cells were positively selected on CD45RA and the remaining negative fraction served as the memory subset. Blood was collected by leukapheresis, and PBMCs were isolated by Ficoll-Histopaque density gradient centrifugation and then cryopreserved in liquid nitrogen vapor phase. Purity and quantity of every magnetically sorted T cell population were checked by analytical flow cytometry. Each sorted fraction had its genomic DNA isolated and then quantified by UV absorbance on a Nanodrop 2000c. TCR CDR3 regions were amplified from genomic DNA by multiplex PCR using the deep immunoSEQ assay. For each cell subset, the extracted genomic DNA was distributed evenly across all wells of several immunoSEQ 96-well plates, and each plate served as one replicate. For sorted subsets, approximately 210 ng genomic DNA, equal to 30,000 or so T cell genomes, was loaded into each replicate PCR. Purified libraries were quantified with a Qubit 3.0 fluorometer, sized on a Bioanalyzer 2100, and re-quantified with the KAPA Library Quantification kit. A separate single-read 150-cycle Illumina NextSeq 550 flow cell was used to sequence each immunoSEQ 96-well plate. Concerning the study's data processing: Because the immunoSEQ output included only junctional sequences and no quality scores, the filtering could not be the same as the filtering used for full-length reads. Sequences were annotated with PyIR, a Python wrapper for IgBLAST v1.9, and V/J genes and CDR3 were assigned using IMGT germline references. Any read was removed if the V/J assignment was weak (E-value above 1e-6), the CDR3 was missing, or the read contained stop codons, out-of-frame junctions, or ambiguous translated residues. V3J clonotypes were defined as sequences sharing an identical inferred V gene, J gene, and CDR3 amino acid sequence. The percentage overlap between two repertoires was calculated by dividing the number of shared unique clonotypes by the size of the smaller repertoire. Three approaches were used to assess repertoire richness: RTK rarefaction, the Chao1 estimator, and Recon v2.1 estimates of unobserved clonotypes. For all TCRbeta clonotypes obtained by the gDNA method from a handful of donors, generation probabilities were computed with OLGA. TCRdb retrieved this table from immuneACCESS and kept in-frame rearrangements only. Not all clones are present; in checked studies, unresolved V genes account for under half, and no reason is known for the remainder. V, J and clone size are those of that table, while D and trimming were read from the DNA. This sample gives over 850,000 clones in total; about four fifths of them show up just once. 0.61% of the sample is in the top ten clones.

Concerning this clone: What this receptor recognizes is not known. Per-base qualities were not stored, and no clone one base away is much larger.

V has 5 bases trimmed and J has 5 bases trimmed; junction bases matching no gene number 9. The CDR3 runs 15 amino acids, cysteine and phenylalanine included. The DNA shown is the 45-base CDR3, in frame from base 1. The germline V gene yields SGHTA for CDR1 and FQGTGA for CDR2. This TCR was sampled from a man between 18 and 29 years old in good health. Some clones in this sample may be carry-over from other donors' samples. The sample comprised memory CD4+ T cells from PBMCs. What the cell subset or site label conveys for this sample: CD45RA-negative fraction. The V and J segments used are TRBV7-3 and TRBJ2-1, with 7 bases aligning to TRBD2. The CDR3 corresponds to CASSRAVAGDNEQFF. The bases are TGTGCCAGCAGCCGCGCGGTAGCGGGCGACAATGAGCAGTTCTTC.